What follows describes a single TCR beta chain. As yet, its antigen is unknown. Other nucleotide sequences in the sample specify the same CDR3. This CDR3 is built from 14 residues. V trimming: 3 bases; J trimming: 4 bases; junction bases outside the gene matches: 2. Germline CDR1 reads SGHTA; CDR2 reads FQGNSA. These data belong to a study of cytomegalovirus exposure and HLA in healthy donors. About the study: HLA-typed donors were the source of about 85 million unique TCRs, which an early data release held. Notes on the study in general: The study put 150 or so TCR beta chains on its list as cytomegalovirus-associated. More clonal expansion characterized HLA-associated TCR beta chains than equally common others in a later analysis.

The PCR had 60 Vbeta and 13 Jbeta primers. The repertoire was sequenced with immunoSEQ multiplex PCR; TCRdb's copy has only in-frame clones and lacks some. The sample carries around 130,000 clones, approximately 75% recorded once. This sequence was found in a man aged 35 to 55 in good health and CMV-seronegative. The specimen sequenced was PBMCs. The chain couples TRBV7-2 to TRBJ2-2, with 7 bases that match TRBD1. The CDR3: CASSLGQITGELFF. The DNA of the CDR3 is TGTGCCAGCAGCTTGGGACAGATCACCGGGGAGCTGTTTTTT.